The 9 T cell receptor beta chains presented below share a single source sample, sequenced in a study of technical replicates of blood from a handful of donors (dated by TCRdb to the late 2010s). The library was made by the immunoSEQ multiplex PCR assay. Imported from immuneACCESS, the table was reduced by TCRdb to in-frame sequences with V and J called. These copies leave out some clones; in studies compared against another copy, an unresolved V gene accounts for under half, and the cause of the remainder is not known. The sample records approximately 89,000 clones, around 95% of which are singletons. The ten largest make up about 0.25% of the sample. Sequencing input: T cells isolated from PBMCs. The source is a human donor in good health.

The V gene is TRBV7-8, the J gene TRBJ1-3, with no clear D. Germline-derived CDR1 and CDR2 are SGHVS and FQNEAQ. Trimming removed 2 bases at V and 3 bases at J, with 8 bases between. The CDR3 has 14 residues. CDR3 DNA sequence: TGTGCCAGCAGCTTAATGTCGGGTGGAAACACCATATATTTT. It encodes CASSLMSGGNTIYF.

The table lists this clone with a count of one. This sequence joins TRBV5-6 and TRBJ1-1; D uncertain. There are 14 residues in the CDR3. V was trimmed by 2 bases and J by 0 bases, leaving 8 bases between them. Germline V gives CDR1 SGHDT, CDR2 YYEEEE. CDR3 in amino acids: CASSFGGMNTEAFF. In nucleotides, the CDR3 is TGTGCCAGCAGCTTCGGAGGGATGAACACTGAAGCTTTCTTT.

V gene TRBV7-2 combines with J gene TRBJ2-7; 14 nucleotides line up with TRBD2. Germline loops: CDR1 SGHTA, CDR2 FQGNSA. The CDR3 spans 18 residues. Trimming cost V 1 base and J 5 bases; bases outside gene matches: 10. CDR3 sequence: CASSLDRTSGGYGNEQYF. CDR3 in DNA: TGTGCCAGCAGCTTAGACCGGACTAGCGGGGGGTATGGGAACGAGCAGTACTTC.

This clone is a singleton in its sample. The rearrangement links TRBV6-4 to TRBJ2-3; 9 bases align to TRBD2. The CDR3 loop spans 15 amino acids. Germline V lookup: CDR1 MRHNA, CDR2 SNTAGT. The J segment lost 1 base and the V segment lost 6 bases, leaving 5 bases of the junction unmatched. CDR3 residues: CASRASGTGTDTQYF. CDR3 nucleotide sequence: TGTGCCAGCAGGGCTAGCGGGACTGGCACAGATACGCAGTATTTT.

This clone has a single count. This chain uses TRBV5-6 with TRBJ2-2; D is unresolved. Germline V gene lookup returns CDR1 SGHDT and CDR2 YYEEEE. The CDR3 covers 11 residues. V shed 6 bases and J shed 7 bases, with 7 bases lying between them. The CDR3: CASTRNGELFF. The CDR3 DNA follows: TGTGCCAGCACGAGGAACGGGGAGCTGTTTTTT.

This chain connects TRBV27 to TRBJ2-3; no definite D call. The CDR3 totals 14 residues. The germline V and J ends were trimmed by 5 bases and 0 bases, with 9 bases remaining between them. The V gene's germline CDR1 is MNHEY and CDR2 SMNVEV (reference sequence). The CDR3 DNA sequence: TGTGCCAGCAGTCCCAGGCCCAGCACAGATACGCAGTATTTT. As protein: CASSPRPSTDTQYF.

V is TRBV28 and J is TRBJ1-2, with D perhaps TRBD1 (6 bases). V was trimmed by 6 bases and J by 3 bases, leaving 14 bases between them. Germline V gene lookup returns CDR1 MDHEN and CDR2 SYDVKM. This CDR3 region has 14 residues. CDR3 nucleotides: TGTGCCAGCAGATCCCAGGGGTTCGACTATGGCTACACCTTC. This translates into CASRSQGFDYGYTF.

This clone came up once. The V call is TRBV5-6, the J call TRBJ2-5; 8 nucleotides align to TRBD1. This CDR3 has 14 amino acids. Losses at the gene ends were 3 bases for V and 5 bases for J; bases not matched to a gene: 6. The V gene's germline CDR1 is SGHDT and CDR2 YYEEEE. The CDR3 reads CASSSAGGGETQYF. In nucleotides, the CDR3 is TGTGCCAGCAGCTCGGCAGGGGGCGGCGAGACCCAGTACTTC.

The chain uses TRBV7-8 and TRBJ1-5, with no clear D. This CDR3 has 13 amino acids. From germline, CDR1 is SGHVS and CDR2 FQNEAQ. Trimming took 5 bases from V and 3 from J, leaving 8 bases between them. CDR3 amino acids: CASSKHPNQPQHF. CDR3 in DNA: TGTGCCAGCAGCAAACATCCCAATCAGCCCCAGCATTTT.